The 8 T cell receptor beta chains presented below share a single source sample, sequenced in a study of cytomegalovirus exposure and HLA in healthy donors. Primers included in the PCR were 60 Vbeta and 13 Jbeta primers. Method: immunoSEQ multiplex PCR; TCRdb's copy keeps in-frame clones and lacks some. The table records around 120,000 clones, around 69% of them present only once. Sequencing input: PBMCs. The receptors come from a man aged 45-60 years in good health and CMV-seropositive.

The chain has TRBV7-9 and TRBJ2-5, with TRBD2 matching 10 bases. Germline V CDR1 and CDR2: SEHNR, FQNEAQ (reference sequence). J gave up 1 base and V 2 bases, and 1 base lay outside the gene matches. This CDR3 contains 15 residues. CDR3 protein: CASSLLAGAQETQYF. CDR3 sequence (DNA): TGTGCCAGCAGCTTACTAGCGGGGGCCCAAGAGACCCAGTACTTC.

The chain joins TRBV28 to TRBJ1-2; 7 bases are shared with TRBD1. The J segment lost 8 bases and the V segment lost 5 bases, leaving 11 bases of the junction unmatched. Germline-derived CDR1 and CDR2 are MDHEN and SYDVKM. The CDR3 has 14 residues. This CDR3 is CASSLSYRGTGYTF. The CDR3 DNA follows: TGTGCCAGCAGTCTCTCTTACAGGGGAACAGGCTACACCTTC.

The DNA for the CDR3 is TGTGCCAGCAGCTCGACTAGCTACACAGATACGCAGTATTTT. Translation gives CASSSTSYTDTQYF. V gene TRBV11-3 combines with J gene TRBJ2-3; 7 nucleotides agree with TRBD2. V gave up 4 bases and J gave up 2 bases; unmatched junction bases: 3. Germline CDR1 reads SGHNT; CDR2 reads YENEEA. CDR3 length: 14 residues.

The chain recombines TRBV4-1 with TRBJ2-3; maybe TRBD2 (6 bases). V was cut by 2 bases and J by 1 base, with 10 bases left in between. The length of the CDR3 is 15 residues. Germline values: CDR1 MGHRA, CDR2 YSYEKL. For the CDR3, the DNA is TGCGCCAGCAGCCAACCCGAGCGGGGCACAGATACGCAGTATTTT. Its translation: CASSQPERGTDTQYF.

CDR3 nucleotide sequence: TGTGCCAGCAGCGTCATGCTAGCGCCTACGTCCGAGCAGTACTTC. Encoded protein: CASSVMLAPTSEQYF. The V call is TRBV5-6, the J call TRBJ2-5; tentative D call: TRBD2 (6 bases). TRBJ2-7 matches the DNA end more closely, so the J call is doubtful. CDR1 SGHDT and CDR2 YYEEEE come from the germline V gene. This CDR3 spans 15 amino acids.

The CDR3 bases are TGTGCCAGCACCCGCGGGGGGGGTCTCGAAGCTTTCTTT. This encodes CASTRGGGLEAFF. This chain links TRBV11-3 with TRBJ1-1; tentative D call: TRBD1 (5 bases). V shed 7 bases and J shed 8 bases, with 17 bases lying between them. Germline-derived CDR1 and CDR2 are SGHNT and YENEEA. This CDR3 spans 13 amino acids.

This clone has a single count. The rearrangement uses TRBV7-6 and TRBJ2-7, with 9 bases fitting TRBD1. The CDR3 has 18 amino acids. With 0 bases clipped from V and 0 bases from J, the junction kept 9 bases outside the gene matches. Per germline, CDR1 SGHVS and CDR2 FNYEAQ. The CDR3: CASSLAPPGTGTSYEQYF. CDR3 sequence (DNA): TGTGCCAGCAGCTTAGCGCCGCCAGGGACAGGGACCTCCTACGAGCAGTACTTC.

V and J are TRBV4-3 and TRBJ1-1, with TRBD1 identical over 8 bases. CDR3 length equals 15 residues. Germline assignment: CDR1 LGHNA and CDR2 YSLEER. V lost 4 bases to trimming and J lost 6 bases; unmatched junction nucleotides: 10. The CDR3 nucleotides are TGCGCCAGCAGCCGATTGACAGGGGTAAGCGCTGAAGCTTTCTTT. Its protein product is CASSRLTGVSAEAFF.